A selection of T cell receptor beta chains follows, all from one sample in a study of human T cells and chemical hapten exposure. TCRdb re-derived calls from the RACE reads in MiXCR, one entry per CDR3 protein. The sample consists of under 50,000 distinct CDR3 sequences, about 3.7% of them appearing once. The sequencing sample was made of whole blood. Source of these receptors: a human donor in good health. Some clones in this sample may be carry-over from other donors' samples. Both conserved end residues are part of each CDR3. D genes are given only for firm matches. A row's size may be missing; if present it is once, few, many or a size class.

J | V | size | D | DNA | CDR3
TRBJ1-1 | TRBV11-2 | NA | NA | TGTGCCAGCAGCACTTACAGGCAGAACACTGAAGCTTTCTTT | CASSTYRQNTEAFF
TRBJ2-5 | TRBV5-1 | many | NA | TGCGCCAGCAGCTTGCAAGCCACCCAAGAGACCCAGTACTTC | CASSLQATQETQYF
TRBJ2-7 | TRBV14 | few | NA | TGTGCCAGCAGCCCGATTACGGTCGCTGACGAGCAGTACTTC | CASSPITVADEQYF
TRBJ1-1 | TRBV28 | few | NA | TGTGCCAGCAGTTCCCAGTCTTTCGGGGGGTATACTGAAGCTTTCTTT | CASSSQSFGGYTEAFF
TRBJ2-1 | TRBV5-8 | many | TRBD2 | TGTGCCAGCAGCTCTGGGACTAGCGGGAGTAGGTACAATGAGCAGTTCTTC | CASSSGTSGSRYNEQFF
TRBJ1-5 | TRBV6-5 | many | TRBD1 | TGTGCCAGCAGGTCGACAGGGGGCCAGCCCCAGCATTTT | CASRSTGGQPQHF
TRBJ2-7 | TRBV6-6 | many | NA | TGTGCCAGCAGTTACTCGAGATTTAGAGGGAACGAGCAGTACTTC | CASSYSRFRGNEQYF
TRBJ2-7 | TRBV28 | many | TRBD1 | TGTGCCAGCAGTTCAGGGGGCTCCGACCCCTACGAGCAGTACTTC | CASSSGGSDPYEQYF
TRBJ2-3 | TRBV2 | few | NA | TGTGCCAGCAGCATCTATACTCGGAATACGCAGTATTTT | CASSIYTRNTQYF
TRBJ2-5 | TRBV6-5 | few | NA | TGTGCCAGCAGTTACTTTAGCCAAGAGACCCAGTACTTC | CASSYFSQETQYF
TRBJ1-2 | TRBV27 | NA | NA | TGTGCCAGCAGTTTATTCGGCAGGGATGGCTACACCTTC | CASSLFGRDGYTF
TRBJ2-2 | TRBV7-2 | many | NA | TGTGCCAGCAGCTTATTCTGGATCCCCGGCTTTACGAACACCGGGGAGCTGTTTTTT | CASSLFWIPGFTNTGELFF
TRBJ2-3 | TRBV5-1 | many | NA | TGCGCCAGCAGCGCGGTTGACAGCCGCACAGATACGCAGTATTTT | CASSAVDSRTDTQYF
TRBJ2-2 | TRBV10-3 | many | NA | TGTGCCATCAGTGACCCCGGCGGGGTTGGGGAGCTGTTTTTT | CAISDPGGVGELFF
TRBJ2-5 | TRBV28 | many | NA | TGTGCCAGCAGATTAGAAAGTGGAAGGGGCGGGACCCAGTACTTC | CASRLESGRGGTQYF
TRBJ1-5 | TRBV6-6 | many | NA | TGTGCCAGCAGCGCGGGCAGGGTCAATCAGCCCCAGCATTTT | CASSAGRVNQPQHF
TRBJ1-1 | TRBV7-8 | many | TRBD1 | TGTGCCAGCAGCTTACTGACAGGGGGCGGGACTGAAGCTTTCTTT | CASSLLTGGGTEAFF
TRBJ1-1 | TRBV20-1 | many | TRBD1 | TGCAGTGCTAGGACAGGGAGAGGAACAACTGAAGCTTTCTTT | CSARTGRGTTEAFF
TRBJ2-1 | TRBV6-5 | NA | NA | TGTGCCAGCAGTTACCAGGGCGCCAGACGCAATGAGCAGTTCTTC | CASSYQGARRNEQFF
TRBJ2-7 | TRBV28 | many | NA | TGTGCCAGCAGTCTTGGGACCGCCTACGAGCAGTACTTC | CASSLGTAYEQYF
TRBJ2-5 | TRBV7-9 | many | NA | TGTGCCAGCAGCCCCGGCCGGGGAGCCCAAGAGACCCAGTACTTC | CASSPGRGAQETQYF
TRBJ2-5 | TRBV28 | many | NA | TGTGCCAGCAGTTTCCCAGCCCAAGAGACCCAGTACTTC | CASSFPAQETQYF
TRBJ1-2 | TRBV5-4 | many | NA | TGTGCCAGCAGCCCCCTTGGGGGGGACGATGGCTACACCTTC | CASSPLGGDDGYTF
TRBJ2-1 | TRBV6-5 | many | NA | TGTGCCAGCAGTGATACAGGGAGCTCCTACAATGAGCAGTTCTTC | CASSDTGSSYNEQFF
TRBJ1-2 | TRBV5-6 | many | TRBD1 | TGTGCCAGTTCACAGGGGGACTATGGCTACACCTTC | CASSQGDYGYTF
TRBJ1-5 | TRBV10-2 | many | NA | TGCGCCAGCAGTGAGTGGCGGGGAGACAATCAGCCCCAGCATTTT | CASSEWRGDNQPQHF
TRBJ1-5 | TRBV4-1 | few | NA | TGCGCCAGCATCCCCGCTGAGGGGCCGGGTGGAGAGGATCAGCCCCAGCATTTT | CASIPAEGPGGEDQPQHF
TRBJ1-5 | TRBV7-9 | NA | NA | TGTGCCAGCAGCCAGGGGTCGGGGCCCAATCAGCCCCAGCATTTT | CASSQGSGPNQPQHF